These 25 T cell receptor beta chains were sequenced from one sample in a study of OX40 agonist ivuxolimab in advanced cancers. The repertoire was sequenced with immunoSEQ multiplex PCR; TCRdb's copy has only in-frame clones and lacks some. The sample holds tens of thousands of clones, 70% to 85% seen once. The material sequenced was CD4+ or CD8+ T cells sorted from blood, taken in a trial of the OX40 agonist ivuxolimab. The receptors shown here come from an adult with an advanced solid tumor such as melanoma, head and neck, liver or kidney cancer.

The CDR3 region is CASSEGTLNYQPQHF. CDR3 coding DNA: TGTGCCAGCAGTGAAGGGACACTTAACTATCAGCCCCAGCATTTT. This chain joins TRBV2 and TRBJ1-5; D perhaps matches TRBD1 (5 bases). V was pared by 1 base and J by 5 bases, with 12 bases between. This CDR3 comprises 15 residues. Germline CDR1 is SNHLY and CDR2 is FYNNEI.

This CDR3 reads CASSFGVSGANVLTF. DNA of the CDR3: TGTGCCAGCTCCTTCGGGGTTTCTGGGGCCAACGTCCTGACTTTC. The chain is built from TRBV2 and TRBJ2-6; a possible D gene is TRBD2 (5 bases). Germline lookup yields CDR1 SNHLY and CDR2 FYNNEI. V was clipped by 8 bases and J by 1 base, with 12 bases between them. The CDR3 is made up of 15 amino acids.

The genes are TRBV28 and TRBJ2-1, with TRBD1 matching 11 bases. This CDR3 region has 17 residues. In germline, CDR1 is MDHEN, CDR2 SYDVKM. The J segment lost 3 bases and the V segment lost 2 bases, leaving 6 bases of the junction unmatched. CDR3 bases: TGTGCCAGCAGTTTACCCACGGGGACAGGGGGCTACAATGAGCAGTTCTTC. Amino acids: CASSLPTGTGGYNEQFF. Full variable domain (rest looked up from reference TRBV28 and TRBJ2-1): DVKVTQSSRYLVKRTGEKVFLECVQDMDHENMFWYRQDPGLGLRLIYFSYDVKMKEKGDIPEGYSVSREKKERFSLILESASTNQTSMYLCASSLPTGTGGYNEQFFGPGTRLTVL.

This clone was counted between two and nine times. The chain links TRBV7-3 to TRBJ2-7, with 7 nucleotides matching TRBD1. The J segment lost 4 bases and the V segment lost 5 bases, leaving 5 bases of the junction unmatched. Germline V CDR1 and CDR2: SGHTA, FQGTGA. The CDR3 extends over 13 amino acids. CDR3: CASSLRRGYEQYF. The CDR3 region has the DNA TGTGCCAGCAGCCTTCGCAGGGGGTACGAGCAGTACTTC. The full variable domain, rest sourced from reference TRBV7-3 and TRBJ2-7, is GAGVSQTPSNKVTEKGKYVELRCDPISGHTALYWYRQSLGQGPEFLIYFQGTGAADDSGLPNDRFFAVRPEGSVSTLKIQRTERGDSAVYLCASSLRRGYEQYFGPGTRLTVT.

The chain uses TRBV11-3 and TRBJ2-5; tentatively, D is TRBD1 (5 bases). Germline CDR1 and CDR2: SGHNT and YENEEA. The CDR3 contains 14 residues. V was clipped by 3 bases and J by 2 bases, with 10 bases between them. The CDR3 DNA follows: TGTGCCAGCAGCTTCGAGCAGGGTCAAGAGACCCAGTACTTC. Residues: CASSFEQGQETQYF.

The rearrangement joins TRBV7-8 to TRBJ2-3; D uncertain. Germline CDR1 and CDR2: SGHVS and FQNEAQ. Trimming removed 4 bases from V and 3 bases from J, with 20 bases in between. This CDR3 has 17 amino acids. The CDR3 here is CASSSLASPYATDTQYF. CDR3 coding DNA: TGTGCCAGCAGCTCATTGGCCAGCCCCTATGCGACAGATACGCAGTATTTT.

The chain recombines TRBV5-4 with TRBJ2-2; 10 nucleotides match TRBD1. The CDR3 consists of 15 residues. Germline CDR1 and CDR2: SGHNT and YYREEE (reference sequence). V dropped 7 bases and J dropped 4; count of bases not matched to a gene: 7. Here the CDR3 reads CASHRDRGGTGELFF. The CDR3 bases are TGTGCCAGCCATCGGGACAGGGGTGGCACCGGGGAGCTGTTTTTT.

CDR3 amino acids: CASSPAPGVSPLHF. As DNA, the CDR3 is TGTGCCAGCAGCCCAGCACCAGGGGTATCACCCCTCCACTTT. V and J are TRBV7-8 and TRBJ1-6, with TRBD1 as a possible D gene (6 bases). The germline V gene encodes CDR1 SGHVS and CDR2 FQNEAQ. V was trimmed by 5 bases and J by 10 bases, leaving 15 bases between them. CDR3 length: 14 amino acids.

This chain uses TRBV7-2 with TRBJ2-7; D call uncertain. Germline V gene lookup returns CDR1 SGHTA and CDR2 FQGNSA. Trimming cost V 1 base and J 2 bases, with 9 bases left between them. CDR3 length: 14 residues. The chain's CDR3 is CASSLDPGPYEQYF. CDR3 DNA: TGTGCCAGCAGCTTAGATCCAGGTCCCTACGAGCAGTACTTC.

The chain links TRBV6-1 to TRBJ2-7; a possible D gene is TRBD1 (5 bases). The germline CDR1 and CDR2 sequences are MNHNS and SASEGT. Trimming pared 4 bases from V and 0 bases from J, leaving 10 bases between. The CDR3 has 14 residues. The chain's CDR3 is CASSAGANSYEQYF. In nucleotides, the CDR3 is TGTGCCAGCAGTGCTGGGGCCAACTCCTACGAGCAGTACTTC.

J is TRBJ1-4 and V is TRBV5-4, with D possibly being TRBD1 (5 bases). The CDR3 has 13 residues. The ends were cut back, 4 bases at V and 4 bases at J, with 8 bases in the middle. Germline CDR1 and CDR2: SGHNT and YYREEE (reference sequence). The CDR3, as DNA: TGTGCCAGCAGCGGAGGACATAATGAAAAACTGTTTTTT. Translated: CASSGGHNEKLFF.

This clone was recorded once. This chain connects TRBV6-1 to TRBJ2-1, with 9 bases matching TRBD2. The CDR3 is made up of 14 amino acids. The V gene's germline CDR1 is MNHNS and CDR2 SASEGT. V was pared by 4 bases and J by 4 bases, with 2 bases of the junction left unmatched. CDR3 DNA sequence: TGTGCCAGCAGTGCTCTAGCGGGATACAATGAGCAGTTCTTC. Translated: CASSALAGYNEQFF.

This chain connects TRBV27 to TRBJ1-5, with D tentatively TRBD1 (6 bases). Trimming took off 8 bases at V and 0 bases at J, with 17 bases between the two ends. Germline CDR1 MNHEY, CDR2 SMNVEV (reference sequence). This CDR3 contains 16 residues. The CDR3 DNA is TGTGCCAGCGGTGGGGGCGGGGGTTATAGCAATCAGCCCCAGCATTTT. Its translation is CASGGGGGYSNQPQHF.

The rearrangement joins TRBV9 to TRBJ1-1; no clear D gene. Germline V gives CDR1 SGDLS, CDR2 YYNGEE. Trimming pared 4 bases from V and 6 bases from J, leaving 7 bases between. This CDR3 has 11 residues. The CDR3 here is CASSSHSEAFF. CDR3 in DNA: TGTGCCAGCAGCTCCCACTCTGAAGCTTTCTTT.

V is TRBV15 and J is TRBJ2-6; D not resolved. Germline assignment: CDR1 LNHNV and CDR2 YYDKDF (reference sequence). The CDR3 totals 16 residues. Trimming removed 0 bases at V and 0 bases at J, with 6 bases between. CDR3 loop: CATSRDRASGANVLTF. The CDR3 DNA reads TGTGCCACCAGCAGAGATAGGGCCTCTGGGGCCAACGTCCTGACTTTC.

The chain is built from TRBV19 and TRBJ1-4; D not resolved. The V and J ends lost 0 bases and 7 bases respectively, with 0 bases between them. Germline V lookup: CDR1 LNHDA, CDR2 SQIVND (reference sequence). The CDR3 contains 11 residues. The CDR3 region is CASSIDEKLFF. DNA for the CDR3: TGTGCCAGTAGTATAGATGAAAAACTGTTTTTT.

The chain couples TRBV5-6 to TRBJ2-7; no definite D call. The V end lost 1 base, the J end lost 2 bases, and 13 bases lay between the germline ends. The CDR3 is made up of 15 amino acids. Germline V gives CDR1 SGHDT, CDR2 YYEEEE. The CDR3, as DNA: TGTGCCAGCAGCTTGAGTCTAGTAAGGGCCTACGAGCAGTACTTC. It codes for CASSLSLVRAYEQYF.

This chain links TRBV7-2 with TRBJ2-6; no reliable D call. CDR1 and CDR2 from the germline V gene are SGHTA and FQGNSA. The germline V and J ends were trimmed by 3 bases and 0 bases, with 0 bases remaining between them. The CDR3 is 13 amino acids. CDR3 in DNA: TGTGCCAGCAGCTTCTCTGGGGCCAACGTCCTGACTTTC. Protein product: CASSFSGANVLTF. Full variable domain (outside the CDR3, taken from reference TRBV7-2 and TRBJ2-6): GAGVSQSPSNKVTEKGKDVELRCDPISGHTALYWYRQSLGQGLEFLIYFQGNSAPDKSGLPSDRFSAERTGGSVSTLTIQRTQQEDSAVYLCASSFSGANVLTFGAGSRLTVL.

As DNA, the CDR3 is TGCGCCAGCAGCTGGGGACGAGGGGGCGAGGGCTACACCTTC. Translation gives CASSWGRGGEGYTF. This chain links TRBV5-1 with TRBJ1-2, with 7 bases matching TRBD1. Germline CDR1 SGHRS, CDR2 YFSETQ. Unmatched junction bases numbered 10, after V lost 3 bases and J lost 8 bases. The CDR3 contains 14 residues.

This chain connects TRBV9 to TRBJ2-1, with 14 bases identical to TRBD2. The trim removed 0 bases at V and 7 bases at J, leaving 9 bases unmatched. Germline CDR1 and CDR2: SGDLS and YYNGEE. The length of the CDR3 is 18 residues. Here the CDR3 DNA reads TGTGCCAGCAGCGTAGCGGCCGGGACTAGCGGGAGTCAGAATGAGCAGTTCTTC. Encoded protein: CASSVAAGTSGSQNEQFF.

The chain has TRBV11-1 and TRBJ2-3, with 11 bases that match TRBD2. Germline V gives CDR1 SGHAT, CDR2 FQDESV (reference sequence). With 3 bases clipped from V and 6 bases from J, the junction kept 5 bases outside the gene matches. This CDR3 contains 15 residues. The chain's CDR3 is CASSFIAGGRDTQYF. As DNA, the CDR3 is TGTGCCAGCAGCTTCATAGCGGGGGGGCGTGATACGCAGTATTTT.

The J gene is TRBJ1-1, the V gene TRBV2; D unresolved. Trimming removed 4 bases from V and 6 bases from J, with 12 bases in between. This CDR3 spans 13 amino acids. Germline V gene sequence: CDR1 SNHLY, CDR2 FYNNEI. CDR3 in amino acids: CASSGNIGPEAFF. The CDR3 DNA is TGTGCCAGCAGTGGGAACATTGGGCCTGAAGCTTTCTTT. Together with reference TRBV2 and TRBJ1-1, the CDR3 gives the full variable domain: EPEVTQTPSHQVTQMGQEVILRCVPISNHLYFYWYRQILGQKVEFLVSFYNNEISEKSEIFDDQFSVERPDGSNFTLKIRSTKLEDSAMYFCASSGNIGPEAFFGQGTRLTVV.

The chain uses TRBV29-1 and TRBJ2-3; no clear D gene. Germline-derived CDR1 and CDR2 are SQVTM and ANQGSEA. The ends were cut back, 2 bases at V and 3 bases at J, with 15 bases in the middle. There are 15 residues in the CDR3. The CDR3 DNA sequence: TGCAGCGTTGAACCCGGAGCTTGGGGTACAGATACGCAGTATTTT. This sequence encodes CSVEPGAWGTDTQYF.

The chain couples TRBV5-6 to TRBJ2-7; D not resolved. V lost 3 bases to trimming and J lost 0 bases, with 10 bases between them. Germline CDR1 SGHDT, CDR2 YYEEEE. The CDR3 has 14 residues. DNA for the CDR3: TGTGCCAGCAGCTCAGGACCCCTCTCCTACGAGCAGTACTTC. Protein: CASSSGPLSYEQYF.

This chain connects TRBV7-3 to TRBJ2-1, with 10 bases aligning to TRBD2. CDR3 length equals 17 residues. The V and J ends lost 1 base and 5 bases, in that order; junction bases with no gene match: 8. Germline V gives CDR1 SGHTA, CDR2 FQGTGA. CDR3 residues: CASSLMSAGGPNNEQFF. The CDR3 bases are TGTGCCAGCAGCTTAATGTCAGCGGGGGGGCCCAACAATGAGCAGTTCTTC.